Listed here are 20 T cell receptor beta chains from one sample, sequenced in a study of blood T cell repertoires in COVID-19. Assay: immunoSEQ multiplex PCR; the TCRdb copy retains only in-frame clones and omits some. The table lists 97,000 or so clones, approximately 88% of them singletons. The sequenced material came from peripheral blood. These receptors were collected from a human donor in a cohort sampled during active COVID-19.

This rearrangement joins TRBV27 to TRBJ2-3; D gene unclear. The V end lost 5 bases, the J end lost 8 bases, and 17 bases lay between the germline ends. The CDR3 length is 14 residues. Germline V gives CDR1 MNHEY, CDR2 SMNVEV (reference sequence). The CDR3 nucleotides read TGTGCCAGCAGTCTAAATATTTTCGTGGTTACGCAGTATTTT. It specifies CASSLNIFVVTQYF.

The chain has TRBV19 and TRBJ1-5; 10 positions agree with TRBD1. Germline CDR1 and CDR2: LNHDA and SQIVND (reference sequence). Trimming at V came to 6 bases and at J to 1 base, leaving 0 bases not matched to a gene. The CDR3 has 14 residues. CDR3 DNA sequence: TGTGCCAGTAGGGACAGGGGGAGCAATCAGCCCCAGCATTTT. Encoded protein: CASRDRGSNQPQHF.

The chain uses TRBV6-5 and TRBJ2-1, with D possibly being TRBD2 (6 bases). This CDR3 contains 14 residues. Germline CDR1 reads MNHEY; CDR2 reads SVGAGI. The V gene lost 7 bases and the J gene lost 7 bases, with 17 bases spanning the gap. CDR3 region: CASTVSGGVNEQFF. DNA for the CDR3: TGTGCCAGCACAGTTTCCGGGGGAGTAAATGAGCAGTTCTTC.

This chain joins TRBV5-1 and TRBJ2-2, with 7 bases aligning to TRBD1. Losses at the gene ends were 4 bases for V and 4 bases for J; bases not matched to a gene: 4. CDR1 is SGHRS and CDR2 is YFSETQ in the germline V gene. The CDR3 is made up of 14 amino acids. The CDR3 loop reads CASSKGQPTGELFF. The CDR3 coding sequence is TGCGCCAGCAGCAAGGGACAGCCCACCGGGGAGCTGTTTTTT.

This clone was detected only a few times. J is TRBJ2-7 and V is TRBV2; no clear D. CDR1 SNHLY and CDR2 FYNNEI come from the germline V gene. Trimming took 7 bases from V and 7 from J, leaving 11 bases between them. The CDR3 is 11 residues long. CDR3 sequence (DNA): TGTGCCAGCACCGCCGTCCGGGAGCAGTACTTC. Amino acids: CASTAVREQYF.

CDR3 nucleotides: TGTGCCAGCAGTGCCCCGGGACTAGCGGCACTCCACGAGCAGTTCTTC. Residues: CASSAPGLAALHEQFF. The chain joins TRBV6-2 or TRBV6-3 to TRBJ2-1; 11 nucleotides align to TRBD2. The CDR3 consists of 16 residues. CDR1 is MNHEY and CDR2 is SVGEGT in the germline V gene. J was trimmed by 10 bases and V by 5 bases; bases with no gene match: 13.

The CDR3, as DNA: TGTGCCAGCAGTTCGGACAGGTTCGAGCAGTACTTC. Amino acids: CASSSDRFEQYF. This chain joins TRBV2 and TRBJ2-7; TRBD1 matches at 7 bases. In germline, CDR1 is SNHLY, CDR2 FYNNEI. The CDR3 totals 12 residues. Losses at the gene ends were 5 bases for V and 6 bases for J; bases not matched to a gene: 4.

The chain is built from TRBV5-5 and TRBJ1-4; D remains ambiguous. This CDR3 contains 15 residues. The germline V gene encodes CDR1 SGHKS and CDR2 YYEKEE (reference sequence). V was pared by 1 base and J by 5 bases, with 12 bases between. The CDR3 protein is CASSLRGYLNEKLFF. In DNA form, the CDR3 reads TGTGCCAGCAGCTTGCGGGGATACCTAAATGAAAAACTGTTTTTT.

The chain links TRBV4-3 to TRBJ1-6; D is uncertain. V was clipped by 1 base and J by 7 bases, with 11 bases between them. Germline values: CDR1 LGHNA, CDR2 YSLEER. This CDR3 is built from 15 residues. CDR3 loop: CASSQAGRRNSPLHF. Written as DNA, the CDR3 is TGCGCCAGCAGCCAAGCGGGCAGGAGGAATTCACCCCTCCACTTT.

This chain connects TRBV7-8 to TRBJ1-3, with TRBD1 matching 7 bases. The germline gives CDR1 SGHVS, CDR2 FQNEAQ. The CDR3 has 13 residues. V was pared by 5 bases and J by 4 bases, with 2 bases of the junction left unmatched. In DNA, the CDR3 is TGTGCCAGCAGCATGGGACAGGGAAACACCATATATTTT. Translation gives CASSMGQGNTIYF.

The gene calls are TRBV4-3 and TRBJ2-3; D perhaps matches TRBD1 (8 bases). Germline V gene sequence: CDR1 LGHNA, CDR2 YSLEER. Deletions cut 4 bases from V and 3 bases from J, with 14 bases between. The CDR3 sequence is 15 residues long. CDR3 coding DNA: TGCGCCAGCAGCCCTGACAGGGGAGGGACAGATACGCAGTATTTT. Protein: CASSPDRGGTDTQYF.

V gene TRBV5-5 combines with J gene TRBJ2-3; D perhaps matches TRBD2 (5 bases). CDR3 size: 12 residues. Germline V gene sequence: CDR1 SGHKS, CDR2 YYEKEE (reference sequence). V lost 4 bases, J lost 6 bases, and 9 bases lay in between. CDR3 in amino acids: CASSPRVDTQYF. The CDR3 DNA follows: TGTGCCAGCAGCCCGAGGGTTGATACGCAGTATTTT.

The CDR3 here is CASRGEGTPSEAFF. Written as DNA, the CDR3 is TGTGCCAGCAGGGGGGAGGGGACCCCGTCTGAAGCTTTCTTT. The chain employs TRBV2 and TRBJ1-1; D might be TRBD1 (5 bases). Deletions cut 6 bases from V and 6 bases from J, with 17 bases between. The germline V gene has CDR1 SNHLY and CDR2 FYNNEI. The CDR3 contains 14 residues. The full variable domain, its missing parts supplied by reference TRBV2 and TRBJ1-1, is EPEVTQTPSHQVTQMGQEVILRCVPISNHLYFYWYRQILGQKVEFLVSFYNNEISEKSEIFDDQFSVERPDGSNFTLKIRSTKLEDSAMYFCASRGEGTPSEAFFGQGTRLTVV.

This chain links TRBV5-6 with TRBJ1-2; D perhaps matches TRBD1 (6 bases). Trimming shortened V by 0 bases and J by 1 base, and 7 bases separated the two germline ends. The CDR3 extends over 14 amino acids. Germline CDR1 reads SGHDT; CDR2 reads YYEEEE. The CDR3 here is CASSLEQGNYGYTF. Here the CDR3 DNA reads TGTGCCAGCAGCTTGGAACAGGGTAACTATGGCTACACCTTC.

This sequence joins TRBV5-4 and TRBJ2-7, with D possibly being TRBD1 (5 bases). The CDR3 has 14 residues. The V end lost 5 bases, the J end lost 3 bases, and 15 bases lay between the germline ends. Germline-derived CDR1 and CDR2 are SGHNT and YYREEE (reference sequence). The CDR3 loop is CASSRSGIFYEQYF. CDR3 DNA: TGTGCCAGCAGTCGATCAGGGATCTTCTACGAGCAGTACTTC.

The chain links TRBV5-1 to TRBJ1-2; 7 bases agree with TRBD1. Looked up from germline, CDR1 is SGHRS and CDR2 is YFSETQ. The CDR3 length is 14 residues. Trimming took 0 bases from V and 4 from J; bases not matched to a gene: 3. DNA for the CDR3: TGCGCCAGCAGCTTGGTGGGACAGCTCTATGGCTACACCTTC. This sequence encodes CASSLVGQLYGYTF.

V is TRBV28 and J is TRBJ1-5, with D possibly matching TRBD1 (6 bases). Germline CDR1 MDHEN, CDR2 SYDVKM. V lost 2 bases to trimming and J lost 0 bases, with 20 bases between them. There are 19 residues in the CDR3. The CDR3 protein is CASSLGGSIHILSNQPQHF. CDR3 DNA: TGTGCCAGCAGTTTAGGGGGCAGCATTCATATCCTTAGCAATCAGCCCCAGCATTTT.

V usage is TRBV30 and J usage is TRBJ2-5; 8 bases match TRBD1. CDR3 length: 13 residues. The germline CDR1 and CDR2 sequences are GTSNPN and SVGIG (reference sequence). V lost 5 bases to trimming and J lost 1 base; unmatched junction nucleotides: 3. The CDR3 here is CAWGQGLQETQYF. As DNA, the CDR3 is TGTGCCTGGGGACAGGGTCTCCAAGAGACCCAGTACTTC.

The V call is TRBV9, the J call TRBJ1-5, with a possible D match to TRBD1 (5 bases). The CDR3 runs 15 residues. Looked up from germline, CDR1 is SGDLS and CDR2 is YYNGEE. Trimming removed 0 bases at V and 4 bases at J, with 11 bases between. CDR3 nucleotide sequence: TGTGCCAGCAGCGTAGGGTCCGGGGGAAATCAGCCCCAGCATTTT. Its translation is CASSVGSGGNQPQHF. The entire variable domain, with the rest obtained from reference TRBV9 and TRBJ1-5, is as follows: DSGVTQTPKHLITATGQRVTLRCSPRSGDLSVYWYQQSLDQGLQFLIQYYNGEERAKGNILERFSAQQFPDLHSELNLSSLELGDSALYFCASSVGSGGNQPQHFGDGTRLSIL.

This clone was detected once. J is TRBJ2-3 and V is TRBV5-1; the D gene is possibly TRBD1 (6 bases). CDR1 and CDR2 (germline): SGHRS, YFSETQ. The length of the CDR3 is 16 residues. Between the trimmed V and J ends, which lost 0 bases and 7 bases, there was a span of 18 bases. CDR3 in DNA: TGCGCCAGCAGCTTGGACGACAGGCTCCCCGGCAATACGCAGTATTTT. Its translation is CASSLDDRLPGNTQYF.